The 16 T cell receptor beta chains listed next were all sequenced from one sample in a study of control samples from healthy donors and cancer patients. Using immunoSEQ multiplex PCR, the repertoire was profiled, and TCRdb retains in-frame clones only, with some absent. The sample yields more than 100,000 clones, about 90% seen once. Sequenced: PBMCs. These receptors were collected from a man aged 50 or older with head and neck cancer.

Concerning this clone itself: This CDR3 is also generated by other DNA sequences in the sample. V and J are TRBV19 and TRBJ2-1; D is unclear. With 1 base removed from V and 6 bases from J, the gap between germline ends came to 4 bases. CDR1 LNHDA and CDR2 SQIVND come from the germline V gene (reference sequence). This CDR3 is built from 12 residues. The CDR3 sequence is CASSIGGNEQFF. CDR3 in DNA: TGTGCCAGTAGTATAGGAGGCAATGAGCAGTTCTTC. Using reference TRBV19 and TRBJ2-1 for the parts outside the CDR3, the full variable domain is DGGITQSPKYLFRKEGQNVTLSCEQNLNHDAMYWYRQDPGQGLRLIYYSQIVNDFQKGDIAEGYSVSREKKESFPLTVTSAQKNPTAFYLCASSIGGNEQFFGPGTRLTVL.

The chain joins TRBV19 to TRBJ2-6, with D unresolved. V was trimmed by 1 base and J by 4 bases, leaving 8 bases between them. CDR3 length: 15 amino acids. CDR1 is LNHDA and CDR2 is SQIVND in the germline V gene (reference sequence). Here the CDR3 DNA reads TGTGCCAGTAGTATAGGAACACGAGGGGCCAACGTCCTGACTTTC. Translating it yields CASSIGTRGANVLTF.

CDR3 sequence (DNA): TGTGCCAGCAGCTCAATAGGGACCATTTCCGGGGGCTACACCTTC. It encodes CASSSIGTISGGYTF. The V gene is TRBV7-9, the J gene TRBJ1-2; D perhaps matches TRBD1 (5 bases). The CDR3 is 15 residues long. Trimming shortened V by 4 bases and J by 8 bases, and 20 bases separated the two germline ends. Germline CDR1 and CDR2: SEHNR and FQNEAQ (reference sequence).

The gene calls are TRBV5-6 and TRBJ1-2, with D unresolved. The CDR3 sequence is 13 residues long. The V and J ends lost 4 bases and 8 bases respectively, with 15 bases between them. Germline loops: CDR1 SGHDT, CDR2 YYEEEE. The CDR3 sequence is CASSLYGYSGYTF. The DNA of the CDR3 is TGTGCCAGCAGCCTGTATGGGTATTCGGGCTACACCTTC. Full variable domain (missing parts from reference TRBV5-6 and TRBJ1-2): DAGVTQSPTHLIKTRGQQVTLRCSPKSGHDTVSWYQQALGQGPQFIFQYYEEEERQRGNFPDRFSGHQFPNYSSELNVNALLLGDSALYLCASSLYGYSGYTFGSGTRLTVV.

The chain recombines TRBV29-1 with TRBJ2-7; D assignment may be TRBD1 or TRBD2 (5 bases each). CDR1 is SQVTM and CDR2 is ANQGSEA in the germline V gene. The CDR3 totals 11 residues. V dropped 6 bases and J dropped 5 bases, with 11 bases sitting between them. The CDR3 region is CSVRLGDEQYF. CDR3 DNA sequence: TGCAGCGTACGGTTGGGGGACGAGCAGTACTTC.

The chain has TRBV5-1 and TRBJ2-7, with 8 bases matching TRBD2. This CDR3 contains 14 residues. The junction had 7 bases not matched to a gene; V was cut back by 3 bases and J by 5 bases. The germline V gene encodes CDR1 SGHRS and CDR2 YFSETQ. DNA of the CDR3: TGCGCCAGCAGCTCCACGACTAGCGCCAACGAGCAGTACTTC. Its protein product is CASSSTTSANEQYF. Drawing the rest from reference TRBV5-1 and TRBJ2-7, the complete variable domain is KAGVTQTPRYLIKTRGQQVTLSCSPISGHRSVSWYQQTPGQGLQFLFEYFSETQRNKGNFPGRFSGRQFSNSRSEMNVSTLELGDSALYLCASSSTTSANEQYFGPGTRLTVT.

This chain uses TRBV11-3 with TRBJ1-3; the D is unclear. Trimming removed 7 bases from V and 0 bases from J, with 16 bases in between. The germline CDR1 and CDR2 sequences are SGHNT and YENEEA. The CDR3 is 16 residues long. In nucleotides, the CDR3 is TGTGCCAGCATCAACACACGGGTCTACTCTGGAAACACCATATATTTT. It is translated as CASINTRVYSGNTIYF.

J is TRBJ1-5 and V is TRBV28, with 10 positions matching TRBD1. Germline CDR1 MDHEN, CDR2 SYDVKM. The V segment lost 5 bases and the J segment 5 bases; nucleotides outside the gene matches: 3. The length of the CDR3 is 14 residues. The CDR3 coding sequence is TGTGCCAGCAGTCCGGGGACAGGGGATCAGCCCCAGCATTTT. Translating gives CASSPGTGDQPQHF. Based on the CDR3 plus reference TRBV28 and TRBJ1-5, the full variable domain is DVKVTQSSRYLVKRTGEKVFLECVQDMDHENMFWYRQDPGLGLRLIYFSYDVKMKEKGDIPEGYSVSREKKERFSLILESASTNQTSMYLCASSPGTGDQPQHFGDGTRLSIL.

The chain employs TRBV7-9 and TRBJ2-7; 7 bases are shared with TRBD2. Germline trimming cut 2 bases from V and 4 bases from J; bases unmatched to any gene: 8. The CDR3 consists of 15 residues. The germline V gene has CDR1 SEHNR and CDR2 FQNEAQ (reference sequence). The CDR3 nucleotides are TGTGCCAGCAGCTTAACCCGGGACTATATATACGAGCAGTACTTC. This translates into CASSLTRDYIYEQYF.

The chain employs TRBV19 and TRBJ1-3, with D maybe TRBD1 (5 bases). Germline CDR1 and CDR2: LNHDA and SQIVND (reference sequence). This CDR3 has 13 residues. Trimming pared 4 bases from V and 2 bases from J, leaving 6 bases between. CDR3 sequence (DNA): TGTGCCAGTAGTAAGGGACCTGGAAACACCATATATTTT. Translating it yields CASSKGPGNTIYF.

As to this clone: Additional DNA sequences in this sample encode the identical CDR3. The genes are TRBV30 and TRBJ2-2; D remains unclear. The CDR3 runs to 10 residues. Germline values: CDR1 GTSNPN, CDR2 SVGIG (reference sequence). The CDR3 sequence: CAWGTGELFF. The CDR3 DNA reads as TGTGCTTGGGGCACCGGGGAGCTGTTTTTT.

This clone is a singleton in its sample. The rearrangement uses TRBV19 and TRBJ2-3, with TRBD1 matching over 9 bases. V trimming: 9 bases; J trimming: 0 bases; junction bases outside the gene matches: 7. This CDR3 is built from 15 residues. Germline V lookup: CDR1 LNHDA, CDR2 SQIVND (reference sequence). The CDR3 DNA sequence: TGTGCCAGGGGGGGGACAGGGATAAGCACAGATACGCAGTATTTT. It yields the protein CARGGTGISTDTQYF.

The CDR3 bases are TGTGCCAGAAGCCAAGGACTAGCGGCGGCCTTCCCGAGAGACGAGCAGTACTTC. This sequence encodes CARSQGLAAAFPRDEQYF. The V call is TRBV5-3, the J call TRBJ2-7; 10 positions agree with TRBD2. TRBV5-3 is classed as an ORF, of uncertain function. This CDR3 spans 18 amino acids. V was clipped by 4 bases and J by 5 bases; unmatched bases: 18.

Concerning this clone itself: The same CDR3 is also encoded by other DNA sequences in this sample. CDR3 amino acids: CASSQERQGGGYTF. CDR3 bases: TGCGCCAGCAGCCAAGAGAGGCAGGGCGGCGGCTACACCTTC. This chain links TRBV4-1 with TRBJ1-2; D might be TRBD1 (5 bases). The CDR3 spans 14 residues. The germline V and J ends were trimmed by 0 bases and 8 bases, with 13 bases remaining between them. The V gene's germline CDR1 is MGHRA and CDR2 YSYEKL.

With respect to this clone: The junction shows a germline mismatch at one end, possibly a read error. The chain combines TRBV29-1 with TRBJ2-7; unclear D gene. CDR3 length: 14 residues. From germline, CDR1 is SQVTM and CDR2 ANQGSEA. The CDR3 protein is CSVQETGYRTRQYF. CDR3 sequence (DNA): TGCAGCGTTCAAGAAACCGGTTACCGTACGAGGCAGTACTTC.

Many counts were recorded for this clone. The rearrangement uses TRBV2 and TRBJ1-1, with D uncertain. CDR1 is SNHLY and CDR2 is FYNNEI in the germline V gene. The CDR3 has 12 amino acids. V lost 7 bases and J 5 bases, leaving 11 bases between the germline ends. CDR3 nucleotides: TGTGCCAGCAACCCGGAGGCGACTGAAGCTTTCTTT. Protein: CASNPEATEAFF.